This T cell receptor (beta chain) originates from a study of blood T cell repertoires in COVID-19. Unmatched junction bases numbered 4, after V lost 6 bases and J lost 2 bases. Germline V lookup: CDR1 MNHNY, CDR2 SVGAGI (reference sequence). The CDR3 is made up of 14 amino acids. Sequencing was performed with immunoSEQ multiplex PCR; in TCRdb, only in-frame clones are kept and a portion is missing. Of fewer than 30,000 clones detected, about 84% appear once; the ten largest clones hold around 55%. This receptor was obtained from a man over 45 with active or convalescent COVID-19. The J gene is TRBJ2-7, the V gene TRBV6-6, with 10 bases fitting TRBD2. The specimen sequenced was peripheral blood. The CDR3 sequence: CASSPSGGTYEQYF. CDR3 in DNA: TGTGCCAGCAGCCCTAGCGGGGGCACCTACGAGCAGTACTTC.